This T cell receptor beta chain stems from a study of patients and donors after allogeneic stem cell transplantation. V gave up 0 bases and J gave up 3 bases, with 9 bases separating them. The CDR3 sequence is 14 residues long. Germline-derived CDR1 and CDR2 are ENHRY and SYGVKD. TCRdb used MiXCR to reprocess the RT-PCR reads, holding one entry per CDR3 protein. This sample yields roughly 960,000 distinct CDR3 sequences, of which more than 15% are seen a single time; around 6% belongs to the top ten. The gene calls are TRBV10-3 and TRBJ2-7; D is ambiguous. The receptor was isolated from a human donor who was either an allogeneic HSCT recipient or a stem cell or donor lymphocyte infusion donor (not recorded which). It is not recorded whose cells these are; they may come from a transplant donor. Sequenced input: blood, either unsorted or a sorted T cell fraction (not recorded which). The CDR3: CAISESTRSYEQYF. The CDR3 nucleotides are TGTGCCATCAGTGAGTCGACCAGGAGCTACGAGCAGTACTTC.